The sequence of this T cell receptor beta chain was determined in a study of CD8 T cells in Susac syndrome. V dropped 5 bases and J dropped 6 bases, with 11 bases sitting between them. The germline V gene encodes CDR1 MNHEY and CDR2 SMNVEV (reference sequence). There are 12 residues in the CDR3. A quantity of 0.5 to 1 ug RNA underwent reverse transcription using random hexamers. TCRdb used MiXCR to reprocess the immunoSEQ multiplex PCR reads, holding one entry per CDR3 protein. The sample has about 190,000 distinct CDR3 sequences, 95% seen once. The chain combines TRBV27 with TRBJ2-7, with D perhaps matching TRBD1 (6 bases). The sample taken for sequencing was CD8+ T cells from PBMCs. This TCR was recovered from a human donor with Susac syndrome. The CDR3 sequence is CASSPFRGEQYF. CDR3 coding DNA: TGTGCCAGCAGTCCCTTCAGGGGCGAGCAGTACTTC.